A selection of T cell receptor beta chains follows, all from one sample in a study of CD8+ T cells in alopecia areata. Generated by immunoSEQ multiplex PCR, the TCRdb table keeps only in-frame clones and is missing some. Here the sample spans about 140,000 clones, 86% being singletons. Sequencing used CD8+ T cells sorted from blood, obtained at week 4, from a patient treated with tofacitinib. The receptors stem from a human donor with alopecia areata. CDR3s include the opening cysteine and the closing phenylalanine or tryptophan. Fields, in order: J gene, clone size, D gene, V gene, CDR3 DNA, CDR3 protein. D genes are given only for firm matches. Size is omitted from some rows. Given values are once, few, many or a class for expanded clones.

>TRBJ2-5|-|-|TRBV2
TGTGCCAGCGGGGGACAAGAGACCCAGTACTTC
CASGGQETQYF
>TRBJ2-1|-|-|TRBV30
TGTGCCTGGAGGGCGAGGGCCTACAATGAGCAGTTCTTC
CAWRARAYNEQFF
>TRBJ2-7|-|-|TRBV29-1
TGCAGCGTCGTTTGGGGACGATACGAGCAGTACTTC
CSVVWGRYEQYF
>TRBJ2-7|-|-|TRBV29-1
TGCAGCGTTGGCGGGGGAGATACAGGGTCTGGAGGCTACGAGCAGTACTTC
CSVGGGDTGSGGYEQYF
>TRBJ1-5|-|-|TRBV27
TGTGCCAGCAGTCTGACCCCGCATAGCAATCAGCCCCAGCATTTT
CASSLTPHSNQPQHF
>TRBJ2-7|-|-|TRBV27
TGTGCCAGCAGTGGAACAGGGAGGGCTCGGGAGCAGTACTTC
CASSGTGRAREQYF
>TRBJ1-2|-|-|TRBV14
TGTGCCAGCAGCGCAGAGGACCCCGCCTATGGCTACACCTTC
CASSAEDPAYGYTF
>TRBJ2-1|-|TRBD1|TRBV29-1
TGCAGCGTTTACGTACCGGGACAGGGGGTAGGGAATGAGCAGTTCTTC
CSVYVPGQGVGNEQFF
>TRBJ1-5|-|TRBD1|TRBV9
TGTGCCAGCAGCCCGGGACAGGGTCTGTATGAGCCCCAGCATTTT
CASSPGQGLYEPQHF
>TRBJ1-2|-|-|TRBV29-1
TGCAGCGTTGATTTATACATCCTTCCCAACTATGGCTACACCTTC
CSVDLYILPNYGYTF
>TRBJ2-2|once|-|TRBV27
TGTGCCAGCAGTTTCGTCGTTAGCGGCACCGGGGAGCTGTTTTTT
CASSFVVSGTGELFF
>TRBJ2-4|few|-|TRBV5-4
TGTGCCAGCAGCTTGGAGGGGGGACACTCGGAAAACATTCAGTACTTC
CASSLEGGHSENIQYF
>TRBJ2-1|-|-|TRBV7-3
TGTGCCAGCAGCTTAGGCGGGACAAATGAGCAGTTCTTC
CASSLGGTNEQFF
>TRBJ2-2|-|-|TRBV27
TGTGCCAGCAGTTTTGGCTCGAACACCGGGGAGCTGTTTTTT
CASSFGSNTGELFF
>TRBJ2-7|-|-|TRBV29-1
TGCAGCGTTGAATTGACAGCAACCTACGAGCAGTACTTC
CSVELTATYEQYF
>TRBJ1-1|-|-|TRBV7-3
TGTGCCAGCAGCATTTACACCTCACCTGAAGCTTTCTTT
CASSIYTSPEAFF
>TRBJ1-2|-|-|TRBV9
TGTGCCAGCAGCGTTGCTAGGGGGGTCAGTTATGGCTACACCTTC
CASSVARGVSYGYTF
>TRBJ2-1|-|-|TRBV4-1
TGCGCCAGCAGCCAAGTTCAGGGAAATGAGCAGTTCTTC
CASSQVQGNEQFF